Each of the 29 T cell receptor beta chains below was sequenced from the same sample in a study of cytomegalovirus exposure and HLA in healthy donors. Primers for the PCR totalled 60 Vbeta and 13 Jbeta. Method: immunoSEQ multiplex PCR; TCRdb's copy keeps in-frame clones and lacks some. Of some 200,000 clones in the sample, 83% were seen once. The specimen sequenced was PBMCs. Receptors were obtained from a girl under 18 in good health and CMV-seronegative.

The chain has TRBV7-8 and TRBJ2-7; D perhaps matches TRBD2 (6 bases). V was trimmed by 3 bases and J by 6 bases, leaving 18 bases between them. Germline CDR1 reads SGHVS; CDR2 reads FQNEAQ. The CDR3 runs 15 residues. This CDR3 reads CASSFSSGLPPEQYF. The CDR3 DNA reads TGTGCCAGCAGCTTCTCCAGCGGGTTACCCCCCGAGCAGTACTTC.

V usage is TRBV4-2 and J usage is TRBJ1-1; tentatively, D is TRBD1 (5 bases). Looked up from germline, CDR1 is LGHNA and CDR2 is YNFKEQ. V shed 4 bases and J shed 3 bases, with 15 bases lying between them. The CDR3 runs to 15 residues. CDR3 in amino acids: CASSPWGGGYTEAFF. In DNA form, the CDR3 reads TGTGCCAGCAGCCCCTGGGGGGGTGGGTACACTGAAGCTTTCTTT.

This chain joins TRBV5-5 and TRBJ2-7; D is perhaps TRBD2 (6 bases). In germline, CDR1 is SGHKS, CDR2 YYEKEE (reference sequence). This CDR3 region has 12 residues. Trimming stripped 6 bases from V and 3 bases from J, with 10 bases between. CDR3: CASIRGIYEQYF. The CDR3 bases are TGTGCCAGCATTCGGGGGATCTACGAGCAGTACTTC.

The V gene is TRBV28, the J gene TRBJ2-7, with 11 bases that match TRBD2. This CDR3 is built from 15 residues. V dropped 2 bases and J dropped 4; count of bases not matched to a gene: 4. Germline values: CDR1 MDHEN, CDR2 SYDVKM. The chain's CDR3 is CASSLITSGGYEQYF. The DNA of the CDR3 is TGTGCCAGCAGTTTAATCACTAGCGGGGGTTACGAGCAGTACTTC.

This rearrangement joins TRBV4-3 to TRBJ2-3; 9 bases map to TRBD2. Germline trimming cut 0 bases from V and 5 bases from J; bases unmatched to any gene: 3. CDR3 length: 15 residues. Germline values: CDR1 LGHNA, CDR2 YSLEER. CDR3 protein: CASSQDILAGDTQYF. CDR3 bases: TGCGCCAGCAGCCAAGATATACTAGCGGGAGATACGCAGTATTTT.

The genes are TRBV10-3 and TRBJ1-2; TRBD1 matches at 9 bases. This CDR3 spans 14 amino acids. The germline V gene encodes CDR1 ENHRY and CDR2 SYGVKD. The ends lost 6 bases at V and 2 bases at J; junction bases unmatched: 4. CDR3: CAISVQGANYGYTF. The CDR3 DNA reads as TGTGCCATCAGCGTACAGGGGGCGAACTATGGCTACACCTTC.

The chain carries TRBV5-1 and TRBJ2-5; weak D call: TRBD1 (5 bases). Matching the DNA end better, TRBJ2-7 makes the J call doubtful. The germline V gene has CDR1 SGHRS and CDR2 YFSETQ. The CDR3 is 13 residues long. The chain's CDR3 is CASSLEGAYEQYF. As DNA, the CDR3 is TGCGCCAGCAGCTTGGAAGGGGCCTACGAGCAGTACTTC.

V gene TRBV2 combines with J gene TRBJ2-7; no clear D gene. With 4 bases removed from V and 3 bases from J, the gap between germline ends came to 13 bases. Germline CDR1 is SNHLY and CDR2 is FYNNEI. The CDR3 spans 14 residues. The CDR3 bases are TGTGCCAGCAGTGGGGTGGGCCTCAGCTACGAGCAGTACTTC. Its protein is CASSGVGLSYEQYF.

This chain joins TRBV6-5 and TRBJ1-4; weak D call: TRBD1 (6 bases). Between the trimmed V and J ends, which lost 6 bases and 7 bases, there was a span of 15 bases. The CDR3 runs to 14 residues. Germline V gives CDR1 MNHEY, CDR2 SVGAGI. The CDR3 DNA follows: TGTGCCAGCAGAGTCGGGCAGGGGCGTGAAAAACTGTTTTTT. This codes for CASRVGQGREKLFF.

CDR3 in amino acids: CASSPRRAEDEQYF. DNA of the CDR3: TGTGCCAGTAGTCCCCGTCGTGCAGAAGACGAGCAGTACTTC. The chain uses TRBV19 and TRBJ2-7; D is undetermined. The germline CDR1 and CDR2 sequences are LNHDA and SQIVND (reference sequence). This CDR3 spans 14 amino acids. V was pared by 5 bases and J by 5 bases, with 16 bases between. Based on the CDR3 plus reference TRBV19 and TRBJ2-7, the full variable domain is DGGITQSPKYLFRKEGQNVTLSCEQNLNHDAMYWYRQDPGQGLRLIYYSQIVNDFQKGDIAEGYSVSREKKESFPLTVTSAQKNPTAFYLCASSPRRAEDEQYFGPGTRLTVT.

This chain connects TRBV19 to TRBJ1-3; 7 bases map to TRBD1. The CDR3 is 13 amino acids. Germline CDR1 LNHDA, CDR2 SQIVND (reference sequence). V gave up 10 bases and J gave up 4 bases; unmatched junction bases: 7. CDR3 in DNA: TGTGCCACCCAGGGGGGCGACGGAAACACCATATATTTT. The encoded protein is CATQGGDGNTIYF.

The J gene is TRBJ2-7, the V gene TRBV10-3; 8 bases map to TRBD2. The ends lost 8 bases at V and 5 bases at J; junction bases unmatched: 11. This CDR3 contains 14 residues. The germline CDR1 and CDR2 sequences are ENHRY and SYGVKD. The CDR3 loop is CAIRSQRESHEQYF. CDR3 nucleotides: TGTGCCATCCGCAGCCAGCGGGAGTCACACGAGCAGTACTTC.

As to this clone: This CDR3 is also generated by other DNA sequences in the sample. V gene TRBV18 combines with J gene TRBJ1-1, with D unclear. Trimming shortened V by 2 bases and J by 1 base, and 11 bases separated the two germline ends. The CDR3 has 15 residues. Looked up from germline, CDR1 is KGHSH and CDR2 is LQKENI. The CDR3 region has the DNA TGTGCCAGCTCACCAGCCAAGCGGAGGAACACTGAAGCTTTCTTT. Encoded protein: CASSPAKRRNTEAFF.

The chain has TRBV7-9 and TRBJ2-1; no clear D gene. Trimming took 5 bases from V and 9 from J, leaving 20 bases between them. This CDR3 comprises 15 residues. Germline V gene sequence: CDR1 SEHNR, CDR2 FQNEAQ (reference sequence). The CDR3 sequence is CASSPLGTYSGEQFF. CDR3 nucleotide sequence: TGTGCCAGCAGCCCCCTGGGCACGTACAGTGGTGAGCAGTTCTTC.

V gene TRBV7-8 combines with J gene TRBJ1-4; 8 bases align to TRBD1. The CDR3 is 14 amino acids. CDR1 is SGHVS, CDR2 FQNEAQ, per germline. The ends lost 3 bases at V and 5 bases at J; junction bases unmatched: 2. DNA of the CDR3: TGTGCCAGCAGCTTTGACAGGGGAAATGAAAAACTGTTTTTT. Its translation is CASSFDRGNEKLFF.

The chain links TRBV28 to TRBJ1-1, with D tentatively TRBD1 (5 bases). The germline V gene encodes CDR1 MDHEN and CDR2 SYDVKM. Trimming left V 5 bases short and J 0 bases short, with 16 bases between. The CDR3 is 16 amino acids. Here the CDR3 DNA reads TGTGCCAGCAGTCTTACACCCGGAGGGGTGAACACTGAAGCTTTCTTT. Protein product: CASSLTPGGVNTEAFF.

The chain recombines TRBV28 with TRBJ1-2, with D maybe TRBD1 (6 bases). CDR1 and CDR2 from the germline V gene are MDHEN and SYDVKM. Trimming took off 5 bases at V and 10 bases at J, with 14 bases between the two ends. CDR3 length: 12 amino acids. The DNA for the CDR3 is TGTGCCAGCAGTACAATAGACAGGACCTACACCTTC. The encoded protein is CASSTIDRTYTF.

This clone was recorded only once. V gene TRBV9 combines with J gene TRBJ1-2, with D perhaps matching TRBD1 (5 bases). Germline CDR1 is SGDLS and CDR2 is YYNGEE. The CDR3 loop spans 15 amino acids. Trimming removed 1 base at V and 8 bases at J, with 18 bases between. Written as DNA, the CDR3 is TGTGCCAGCAGCGTACAGGGTCTCGGTCTTGGGGGCTACACCTTC. This gives the protein CASSVQGLGLGGYTF.

J is TRBJ1-1 and V is TRBV2; 7 bases are shared with TRBD1. Germline loops: CDR1 SNHLY, CDR2 FYNNEI. The CDR3 totals 14 residues. J gave up 3 bases and V 6 bases, and 7 bases lay outside the gene matches. The DNA of the CDR3 is TGTGCCAGCAGCGGAGACAGGGTATACACTGAAGCTTTCTTT. Amino acids: CASSGDRVYTEAFF.

The chain carries TRBV4-1 and TRBJ2-3; 7 bases align to TRBD1. Germline assignment: CDR1 MGHRA and CDR2 YSYEKL. This CDR3 contains 16 residues. With V trimmed by 1 base and J by 3 bases, 7 bases remained unmatched. This CDR3 reads CASSQVGAGGTDTQYF. The CDR3 DNA reads TGCGCCAGCAGCCAAGTTGGGGCAGGGGGTACAGATACGCAGTATTTT.

The chain combines TRBV18 with TRBJ1-6; D not certain. From germline, CDR1 is KGHSH and CDR2 LQKENI. V lost 3 bases and J 8 bases, leaving 11 bases between the germline ends. There are 14 residues in the CDR3. This chain's CDR3 is CASSPSGTYSPLHF. CDR3 coding DNA: TGTGCCAGCTCACCCTCGGGAACGTATTCACCCCTCCACTTT.

Concerning this clone: No conserved phenylalanine or tryptophan is present at the end of the CDR3, so a read error is the likely explanation. No DNA is shown, since the ends of the CDR3 on it are uncertain; the CDR3 is the one TCRdb lists. The rearrangement joins TRBV28 to TRBJ1-1. CDR1 and CDR2 from the germline V gene are MDHEN and SYDVKM. With termini counted, the CDR3 has 12 amino acids. CDR3 region: CASSSTLRGLDL.

V gene TRBV7-8 combines with J gene TRBJ1-1; D remains ambiguous. The CDR3 is made up of 13 amino acids. CDR1 and CDR2 from the germline V gene are SGHVS and FQNEAQ. V lost 4 bases to trimming and J lost 1 base, with 7 bases between them. The CDR3 loop reads CASSSQTNTEAFF. The CDR3 bases are TGTGCCAGCAGCTCACAAACGAACACTGAAGCTTTCTTT.

This clone was seen more than once but under ten times. The DNA for the CDR3 is TGTGCCAGCAGTTACTCGAGACAGGGTCTTGGAAACACCATATATTTT. Encoded protein: CASSYSRQGLGNTIYF. V usage is TRBV6-6 and J usage is TRBJ1-3; 7 bases align to TRBD1. The CDR3 is 16 residues long. Germline assignment: CDR1 MNHNY and CDR2 SVGAGI (reference sequence). V shed 0 bases, J shed 3 bases, and the junction held 5 bases outside the gene matches.

This chain connects TRBV18 to TRBJ1-3; D ambiguous. CDR1 and CDR2 (germline): KGHSH, LQKENI. The length of the CDR3 is 16 residues. V was shortened by 3 bases and J by 0 bases, with 12 bases between the two germline ends. CDR3 nucleotides: TGTGCCAGCTCACCCCAAGGAGCCAGCTCTGGAAACACCATATATTTT. Translated, it gives CASSPQGASSGNTIYF.

V and J are TRBV15 and TRBJ2-2; 7 nucleotides agree with TRBD1. V shed 3 bases, J shed 2 bases, and the junction held 3 bases outside the gene matches. The CDR3 is made up of 15 amino acids. Germline V gene lookup returns CDR1 LNHNV and CDR2 YYDKDF (reference sequence). CDR3 region: CATSRGQTNTGELFF. CDR3 in DNA: TGTGCCACCAGCAGGGGACAGACTAACACCGGGGAGCTGTTTTTT.

The V call is TRBV9, the J call TRBJ2-3, with D maybe TRBD2 (6 bases). CDR3 size: 15 residues. Trimming shortened V by 3 bases and J by 2 bases, and 13 bases separated the two germline ends. CDR1 and CDR2 (germline): SGDLS, YYNGEE. CDR3 bases: TGTGCCAGCAGCGCCGCGGCGGGGTACACAGATACGCAGTATTTT. The encoded protein is CASSAAAGYTDTQYF.

The gene calls are TRBV4-2 and TRBJ2-1; perhaps TRBD1 as D (6 bases). The CDR3 extends over 18 amino acids. CDR1 and CDR2 (germline): LGHNA, YNFKEQ. V lost 0 bases and J lost 2, with 17 bases in between. The DNA for the CDR3 is TGTGCCAGCAGCCAAGATGTCCAAAGACAGGCTACCTACAATGAGCAGTTCTTC. Encoded protein: CASSQDVQRQATYNEQFF.

This chain links TRBV15 with TRBJ2-5, with 8 bases aligning to TRBD1. The CDR3 contains 16 residues. J gave up 4 bases and V 3 bases, and 10 bases lay outside the gene matches. The germline CDR1 and CDR2 sequences are LNHNV and YYDKDF (reference sequence). The CDR3 protein is CATSSYPPGGAETQYF. The CDR3 DNA is TGTGCCACCAGCAGTTACCCCCCAGGGGGCGCAGAGACCCAGTACTTC.